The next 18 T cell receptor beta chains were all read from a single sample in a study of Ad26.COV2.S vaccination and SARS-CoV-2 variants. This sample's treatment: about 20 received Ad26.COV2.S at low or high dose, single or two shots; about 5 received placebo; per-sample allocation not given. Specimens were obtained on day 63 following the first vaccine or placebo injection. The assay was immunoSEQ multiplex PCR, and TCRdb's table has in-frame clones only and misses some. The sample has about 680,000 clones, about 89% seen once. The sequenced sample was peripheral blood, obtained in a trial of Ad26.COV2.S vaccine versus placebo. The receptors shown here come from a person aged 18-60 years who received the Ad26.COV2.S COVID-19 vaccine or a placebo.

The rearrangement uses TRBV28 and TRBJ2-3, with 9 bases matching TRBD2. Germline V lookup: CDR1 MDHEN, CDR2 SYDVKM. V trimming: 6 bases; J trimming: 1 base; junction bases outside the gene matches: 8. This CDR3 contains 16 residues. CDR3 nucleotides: TGTGCCAGCAGCAGGAGGGTAGCGGGGGGCACAGATACGCAGTATTTT. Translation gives CASSRRVAGGTDTQYF.

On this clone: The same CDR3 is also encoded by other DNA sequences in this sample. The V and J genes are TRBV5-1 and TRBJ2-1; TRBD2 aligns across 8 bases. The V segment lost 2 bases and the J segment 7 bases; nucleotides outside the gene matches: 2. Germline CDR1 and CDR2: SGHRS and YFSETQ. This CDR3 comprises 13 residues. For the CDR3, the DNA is TGCGCCAGCAGCTTATCGGGGGGGAATGAGCAGTTCTTC. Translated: CASSLSGGNEQFF.

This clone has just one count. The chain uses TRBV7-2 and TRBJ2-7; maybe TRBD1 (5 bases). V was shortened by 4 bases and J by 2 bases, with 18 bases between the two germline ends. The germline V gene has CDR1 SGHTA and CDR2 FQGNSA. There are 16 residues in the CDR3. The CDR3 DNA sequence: TGTGCCAGCAGCTCACAAGGGGCTGACGCCACCTACGAGCAGTACTTC. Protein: CASSSQGADATYEQYF.

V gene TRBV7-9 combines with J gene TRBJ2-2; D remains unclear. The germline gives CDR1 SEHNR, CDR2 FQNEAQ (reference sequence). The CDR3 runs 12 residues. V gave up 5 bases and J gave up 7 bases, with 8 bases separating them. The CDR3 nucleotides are TGTGCCAGCAGCCTAAACCACGGGGAGCTGTTTTTT. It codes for CASSLNHGELFF.

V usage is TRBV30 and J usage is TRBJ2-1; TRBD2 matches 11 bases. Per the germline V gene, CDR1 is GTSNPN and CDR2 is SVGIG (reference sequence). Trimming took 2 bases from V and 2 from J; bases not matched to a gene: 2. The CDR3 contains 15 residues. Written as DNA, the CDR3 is TGTGCCTGGAGTCCGGGACTAGCGGCCTACAATGAGCAGTTCTTC. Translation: CAWSPGLAAYNEQFF.

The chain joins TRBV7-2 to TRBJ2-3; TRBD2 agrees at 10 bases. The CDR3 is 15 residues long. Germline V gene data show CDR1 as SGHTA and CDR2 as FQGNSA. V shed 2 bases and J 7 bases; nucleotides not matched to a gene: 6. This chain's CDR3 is CASSLIASGSYTQYF. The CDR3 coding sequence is TGTGCCAGCAGCTTAATCGCTAGCGGGAGTTATACGCAGTATTTT.

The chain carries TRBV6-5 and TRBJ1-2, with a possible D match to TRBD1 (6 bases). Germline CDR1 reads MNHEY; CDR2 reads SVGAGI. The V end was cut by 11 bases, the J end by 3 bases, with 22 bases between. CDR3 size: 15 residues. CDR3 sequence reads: CAAGTSGGAYYGYTF. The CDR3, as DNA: TGTGCCGCCGGGACATCCGGAGGGGCTTACTATGGCTACACCTTC.

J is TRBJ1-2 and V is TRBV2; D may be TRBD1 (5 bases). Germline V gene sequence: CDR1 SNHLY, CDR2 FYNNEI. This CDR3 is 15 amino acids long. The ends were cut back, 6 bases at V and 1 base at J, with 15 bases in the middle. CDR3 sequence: CASSFPGGVNYGYTF. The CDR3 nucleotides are TGTGCCAGCAGCTTCCCGGGGGGGGTTAACTATGGCTACACCTTC.

The CDR3 DNA sequence: TGTGCCAGCAGCCGACCCGTGGAGGGCACTGAAGCTTTCTTT. It specifies CASSRPVEGTEAFF. The gene calls are TRBV28 and TRBJ1-1; D is unresolved. This CDR3 is 14 amino acids long. Germline CDR1 reads MDHEN; CDR2 reads SYDVKM. V lost 6 bases and J 4 bases, leaving 15 bases between the germline ends.

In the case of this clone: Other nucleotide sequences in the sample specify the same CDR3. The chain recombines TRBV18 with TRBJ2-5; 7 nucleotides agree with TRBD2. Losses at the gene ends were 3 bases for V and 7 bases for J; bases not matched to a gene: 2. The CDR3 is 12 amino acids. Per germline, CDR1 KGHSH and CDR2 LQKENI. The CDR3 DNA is TGTGCCAGCTCACCGAGGGAGGGGACCCAGTACTTC. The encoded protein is CASSPREGTQYF.

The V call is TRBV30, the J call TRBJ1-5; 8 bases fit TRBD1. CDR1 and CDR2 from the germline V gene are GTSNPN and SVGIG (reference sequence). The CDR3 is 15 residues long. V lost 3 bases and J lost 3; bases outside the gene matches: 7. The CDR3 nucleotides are TGTGCCTGGAGCCTCGACAGGGGACCCAATCAGCCCCAGCATTTT. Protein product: CAWSLDRGPNQPQHF.

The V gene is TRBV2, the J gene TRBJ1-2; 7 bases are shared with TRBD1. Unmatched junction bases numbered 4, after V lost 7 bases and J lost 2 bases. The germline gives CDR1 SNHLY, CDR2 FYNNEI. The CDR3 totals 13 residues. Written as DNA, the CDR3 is TGTGCCAGCATTCGGGACAGAAACTATGGCTACACCTTC. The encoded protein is CASIRDRNYGYTF.

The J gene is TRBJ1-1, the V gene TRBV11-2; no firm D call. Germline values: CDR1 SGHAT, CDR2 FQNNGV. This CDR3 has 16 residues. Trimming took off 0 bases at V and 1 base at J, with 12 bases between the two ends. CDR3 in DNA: TGTGCCAGCAGCTTAGAGTTTGGGCGGAAGAACACTGAAGCTTTCTTT. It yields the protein CASSLEFGRKNTEAFF.

DNA for the CDR3: TGTGCCAGTAGGGAAGAGGGCCCCCATGAGCAGTTCTTC. It codes for CASREEGPHEQFF. The rearrangement joins TRBV19 to TRBJ2-1, with D possibly TRBD2 on 5 matching bases. Germline CDR1 reads LNHDA; CDR2 reads SQIVND (reference sequence). This CDR3 is built from 13 residues. V shed 6 bases and J shed 8 bases, with 14 bases lying between them.

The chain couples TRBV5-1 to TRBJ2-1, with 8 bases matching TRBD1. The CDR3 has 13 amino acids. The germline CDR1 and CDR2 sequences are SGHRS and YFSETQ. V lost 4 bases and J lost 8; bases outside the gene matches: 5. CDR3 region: CASSLDRGDEQFF. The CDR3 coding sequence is TGCGCCAGCAGCCTAGACAGGGGCGATGAGCAGTTCTTC.

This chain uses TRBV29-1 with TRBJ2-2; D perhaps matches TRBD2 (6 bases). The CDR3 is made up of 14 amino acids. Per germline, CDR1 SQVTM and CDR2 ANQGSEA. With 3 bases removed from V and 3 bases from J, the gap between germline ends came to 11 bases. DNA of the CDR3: TGCAGCGTTGACAAGGGACTGTACACCGGGGAGCTGTTTTTT. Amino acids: CSVDKGLYTGELFF.

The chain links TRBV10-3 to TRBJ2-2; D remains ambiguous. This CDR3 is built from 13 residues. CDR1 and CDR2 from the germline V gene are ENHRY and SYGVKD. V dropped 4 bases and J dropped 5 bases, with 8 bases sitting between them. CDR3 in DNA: TGTGCCATCAGTGGGTTAGAAACCGGGGAGCTGTTTTTT. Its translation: CAISGLETGELFF.

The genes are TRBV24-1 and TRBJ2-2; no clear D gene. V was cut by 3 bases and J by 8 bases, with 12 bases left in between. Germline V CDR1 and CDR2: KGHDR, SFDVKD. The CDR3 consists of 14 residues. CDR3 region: CATSDINSAGELFF. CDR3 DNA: TGTGCCACCAGTGATATTAACTCCGCAGGGGAGCTGTTTTTT.